Below are 8 T cell receptor beta chains sequenced from a single sample in a study of blood T cell repertoires in COVID-19. Profiled with immunoSEQ multiplex PCR; TCRdb holds only in-frame clones, not every one. The sample has 65,000 to 95,000 clones, around nine tenths seen once. Sequencing was carried out using peripheral blood. These receptors all come from a man in his 70s with active or convalescent COVID-19.

The genes are TRBV25-1 and TRBJ2-5, with 8 bases identical to TRBD1. The CDR3 spans 14 residues. V trimming: 3 bases; J trimming: 4 bases; junction bases outside the gene matches: 4. CDR1 and CDR2 (germline): MGHDK, SYGVNS. CDR3 in DNA: TGTGCCAGCAGTGATGCCACAGGGGGAGAGACCCAGTACTTC. This gives the protein CASSDATGGETQYF.

The chain employs TRBV7-2 and TRBJ1-3; D is ambiguous. Germline CDR1 is SGHTA and CDR2 is FQGNSA. The CDR3 spans 13 residues. The V end was cut by 0 bases, the J end by 3 bases, with 3 bases between. CDR3 in DNA: TGTGCCAGCAGCTTAGCCCGTGGAAACACCATATATTTT. It codes for CASSLARGNTIYF. Using reference TRBV7-2 and TRBJ1-3 for the parts outside the CDR3, the full variable domain is GAGVSQSPSNKVTEKGKDVELRCDPISGHTALYWYRQSLGQGLEFLIYFQGNSAPDKSGLPSDRFSAERTGGSVSTLTIQRTQQEDSAVYLCASSLARGNTIYFGEGSWLTVV.

The rearrangement uses TRBV29-1 and TRBJ1-4; TRBD1 is a possible D gene (5 bases). Germline V gene sequence: CDR1 SQVTM, CDR2 ANQGSEA. This CDR3 contains 12 residues. V was clipped by 4 bases and J by 8 bases, with 11 bases between them. The CDR3 coding sequence is TGCAGCGTTGGGGGCCAAGGGGAAAAACTGTTTTTT. Protein sequence: CSVGGQGEKLFF.

The CDR3 nucleotides are TGTGCCAGTAGGCCCTCCGGGACAGGGGTTCAGCCCCAGCATTTT. Translating gives CASRPSGTGVQPQHF. V usage is TRBV19 and J usage is TRBJ1-5, with TRBD1 identical over 10 bases. The CDR3 has 15 amino acids. CDR1 and CDR2 (germline): LNHDA, SQIVND (reference sequence). V was clipped by 6 bases and J by 6 bases; unmatched bases: 8.

J is TRBJ1-1 and V is TRBV10-3; 9 bases fit TRBD1. Unmatched junction bases numbered 9, after V lost 11 bases and J lost 2 bases. Per germline, CDR1 ENHRY and CDR2 SYGVKD. This CDR3 is 14 amino acids long. The CDR3 coding sequence is TGTGCCGCCGAGGACAGGGGAGGAAACACTGAAGCTTTCTTT. Translated, it gives CAAEDRGGNTEAFF.

CDR3: CASSSLGRYNEQFF. The CDR3 nucleotides are TGCGCCAGCAGCTCCTTGGGGAGATACAATGAGCAGTTCTTC. The chain carries TRBV5-1 and TRBJ2-1; perhaps TRBD2 as D (5 bases). The CDR3 length is 14 residues. Trimming shortened V by 3 bases and J by 4 bases, and 11 bases separated the two germline ends. Germline lookup yields CDR1 SGHRS and CDR2 YFSETQ. The full variable domain, completed using reference TRBV5-1 and TRBJ2-1, is KAGVTQTPRYLIKTRGQQVTLSCSPISGHRSVSWYQQTPGQGLQFLFEYFSETQRNKGNFPGRFSGRQFSNSRSEMNVSTLELGDSALYLCASSSLGRYNEQFFGPGTRLTVL.

This chain joins TRBV5-1 and TRBJ1-1, with D perhaps matching TRBD1 (6 bases). Germline lookup yields CDR1 SGHRS and CDR2 YFSETQ. The CDR3 consists of 13 residues. The V gene lost 6 bases and the J gene lost 5 bases, with 14 bases spanning the gap. The CDR3 spells CASTPGEGTEAFF. DNA for the CDR3: TGCGCCAGCACCCCAGGGGAGGGTACTGAAGCTTTCTTT.

The chain carries TRBV19 and TRBJ2-3; TRBD2 matches 11 bases. There are 14 residues in the CDR3. CDR1 LNHDA and CDR2 SQIVND come from the germline V gene (reference sequence). Unmatched junction bases numbered 2, after V lost 8 bases and J lost 1 base. The CDR3: CASRLAGRTDTQYF. CDR3 coding DNA: TGTGCCAGTCGACTAGCGGGGCGCACAGATACGCAGTATTTT.